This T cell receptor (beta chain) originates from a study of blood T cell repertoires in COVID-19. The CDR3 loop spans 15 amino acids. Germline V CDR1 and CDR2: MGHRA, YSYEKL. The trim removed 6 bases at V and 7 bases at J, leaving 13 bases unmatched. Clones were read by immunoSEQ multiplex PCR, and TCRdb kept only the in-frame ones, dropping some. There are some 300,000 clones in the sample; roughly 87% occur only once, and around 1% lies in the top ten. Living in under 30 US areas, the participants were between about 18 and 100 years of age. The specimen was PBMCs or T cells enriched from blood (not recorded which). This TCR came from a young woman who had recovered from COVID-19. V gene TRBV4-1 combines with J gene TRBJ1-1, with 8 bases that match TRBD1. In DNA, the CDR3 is TGCGCCAGCAGGTCTCCGGGACAGGCCCTATATGAAGCTTTCTTT. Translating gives CASRSPGQALYEAFF.